This record concerns one TCR beta chain sequence. What this receptor recognizes is not known. Base qualities are not at hand, and no much larger clone is one base apart. This specimen belongs to a study of cytomegalovirus exposure and HLA in healthy donors (dated by TCRdb to about 2017). For the study in its entirety: According to a later analysis, the roughly 120 validation repertoires were produced on the same platform as the roughly 600 repertoires of the first cohort. The aim of the study was to test whether cataloging public T cell receptors could identify signatures of past pathogen exposure. In addition to the first cohort of about 650 subjects, a separate validation cohort of approximately 130 different subjects was used. To predict cytomegalovirus infection status, the study combined high-throughput TCR immunosequencing, statistical association of individual TCRs with disease status, and machine learning. The paper as a whole reports these results and caveats: In both the original and validation cohorts, the classifier was reported to diagnose cytomegalovirus status with high specificity and sensitivity. A few of the identified cytomegalovirus-associated TCR beta chains were confirmed in vitro to be specific for cytomegalovirus antigens. The authors suggested that the approach could potentially be generalized to other disease states and immunological phenotypes. The study gave a list of some 150 TCR beta chains associated with cytomegalovirus. Subsequent analysis determined that TCRs grouped into clusters in the first cohort also showed a tendency toward co-occurrence across the approximately 120 validation repertoires, and about 94% of cluster scores exceeded 0. The validation cohort had no HLA typing available for a later analysis, so co-occurrence within that cohort was assessed over all 130 or so repertoires. Across donors, most TCR sequences were observed very rarely, whereas some public TCRs were present in many individuals.

Receptors were amplified or captured by the immunoSEQ multiplex PCR assay. The authors' analysis ran thus. A statistical classification framework was built for diagnosing cytomegalovirus status from the catalog of TCR beta chain sequences. Drawn from immuneACCESS, this table holds only the in-frame rearrangements with V and J called that TCRdb kept. Clones are partly lost; checked studies trace under half to an unresolved V gene and leave the rest unexplained. V and J calls and clone size come straight from that table; D and trimming were deduced from the DNA. A total of 200,000 to 300,000 clones appear in this sample, around nine tenths of them only once. The ten most abundant clones make up less than 3% of the sample. Separate from the approximately 700-subject first cohort, the validation cohort of 95 to 150 subjects was the group to which the donors belonged. CDR1 and CDR2 are read off the germline V gene (reference sequence) as MNHEY and SMNVEV. There are 15 amino acids in the CDR3, from cysteine to phenylalanine inclusive. Only the CDR3 portion is preserved as DNA: 45 bases, with reading frame beginning at the first base. The germline V end is reduced by 5 bases and the J end by 3 bases; junction bases left unmatched: 3.

This chain joins TRBV27 to TRBJ2-3, with 12 bases aligning to TRBD2. The TCR originated in a man younger than 35 in good health and CMV-seronegative. Sequences were obtained from PBMCs. The nucleotides are TGTGCCAGCAGTGGACTAGCGGGGTATACAGATACGCAGTATTTT. It specifies CASSGLAGYTDTQYF.